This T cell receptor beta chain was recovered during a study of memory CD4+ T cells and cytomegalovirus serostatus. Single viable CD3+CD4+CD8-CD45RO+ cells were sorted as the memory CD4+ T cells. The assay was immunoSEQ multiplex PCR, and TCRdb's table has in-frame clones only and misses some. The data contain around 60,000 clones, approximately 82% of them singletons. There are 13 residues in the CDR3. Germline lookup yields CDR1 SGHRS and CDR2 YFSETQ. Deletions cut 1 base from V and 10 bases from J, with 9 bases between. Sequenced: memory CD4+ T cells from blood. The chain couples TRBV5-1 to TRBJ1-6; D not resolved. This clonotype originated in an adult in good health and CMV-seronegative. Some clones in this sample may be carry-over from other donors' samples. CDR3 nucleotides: TGCGCCAGCAGCTTGAAAGAGTGGTCACCCCTCCACTTT. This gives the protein CASSLKEWSPLHF.